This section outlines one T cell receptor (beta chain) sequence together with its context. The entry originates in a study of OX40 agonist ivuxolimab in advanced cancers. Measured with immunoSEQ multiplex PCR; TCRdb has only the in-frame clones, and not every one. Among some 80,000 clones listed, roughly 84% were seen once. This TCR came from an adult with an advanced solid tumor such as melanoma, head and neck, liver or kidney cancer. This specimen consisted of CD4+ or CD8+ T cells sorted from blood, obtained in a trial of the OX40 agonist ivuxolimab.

In DNA form, the CDR3 reads TGTGCCAGCAGCTTAGATCTTCTGGGTGGCTACACCTTC. Amino acids: CASSLDLLGGYTF. V gene TRBV7-9 combines with J gene TRBJ1-2; D gene uncertain. CDR3 length: 13 amino acids. The germline CDR1 and CDR2 sequences are SEHNR and FQNEAQ (reference sequence). Trimming left V 1 base short and J 7 bases short, with 10 bases between.